A few counts support the clone carrying this TCR beta chain. The sample belongs to a study of human T cells and chemical hapten exposure. Time point reported: pre-sensitization, week 0. As for treatment: therapeutic diphenylcyclopropenone sensitization with weekly scalp DPC. The germline V and J ends were trimmed by 0 bases and 8 bases, with 9 bases remaining between them. This CDR3 is built from 13 residues. Per germline, CDR1 SGHRS and CDR2 YFSETQ. MiXCR was run by TCRdb on the RACE reads, yielding one entry per CDR3 protein. Altogether around 330,000 distinct CDR3 sequences are present, 5.5% being singletons, with the ten largest covering about 8.7%.

The source is a woman between 18 and 30 years old with alopecia areata. Some clones in this sample may be carry-over from other donors' samples. The V gene is TRBV5-1, the J gene TRBJ2-1; tentative D call: TRBD2 (6 bases). The specimen was whole blood, collected in connection with sensitization to the hapten diphenylcyclopropenone (DPC). The CDR3 coding sequence is TGCGCCAGCAGCTTGGAAAGGGAGGATGAGCAGTTCTTC. Protein: CASSLEREDEQFF.